A single sample gave rise to the 23 T cell receptor beta chains below, sequenced in a study of human T cells and chemical hapten exposure. In TCRdb, the RACE reads were re-called with MiXCR into one record per CDR3 protein. The table lists under 95,000 distinct CDR3 sequences, around 7.9% of them singletons. Time point of the sample: pre-sensitization, week 0. Treatment noted: therapeutic diphenylcyclopropenone sensitization with weekly scalp DPC. The sample consisted of whole blood, taken in connection with sensitization to the hapten diphenylcyclopropenone (DPC). All receptors come from a man aged 35 to 55 with alopecia areata. Some clones in this sample may be carry-over from other donors' samples.

This clonotype showed up many times. The chain employs TRBV6-2 or TRBV6-3 and TRBJ1-2, with D possibly TRBD1 on 5 matching bases. Deletions cut 7 bases from V and 2 bases from J, with 17 bases between. CDR3 length equals 15 residues. CDR1 MNHEY and CDR2 SVGEGT come from the germline V gene. CDR3 amino acids: CASTDRSQGNYGYTF. CDR3 nucleotide sequence: TGTGCCAGCACCGACAGAAGTCAGGGCAACTATGGCTACACCTTC.

This clonotype appeared a few times. The rearrangement links TRBV4-1 to TRBJ1-1; possible D gene TRBD1, 6 bases. V was trimmed by 1 base and J by 0 bases, leaving 15 bases between them. Per the germline V gene, CDR1 is MGHRA and CDR2 is YSYEKL. CDR3 length equals 17 residues. The CDR3 coding sequence is TGCGCCAGCAGCCAAGTGGGCAGGGGCTTCATGAACACTGAAGCTTTCTTT. The encoded protein is CASSQVGRGFMNTEAFF.

The gene calls are TRBV14 and TRBJ2-3, with a weak D call TRBD2 (5 bases). This CDR3 has 14 residues. Germline-derived CDR1 and CDR2 are SGHDN and FVKESK. V was trimmed by 4 bases and J by 0 bases, leaving 8 bases between them. The CDR3 region is CASSRDYSTDTQYF. In nucleotides, the CDR3 is TGTGCCAGCAGCCGTGACTACAGCACAGATACGCAGTATTTT.

This clonotype has just a few counts. V usage is TRBV14 and J usage is TRBJ1-4; 8 positions agree with TRBD1. CDR1 and CDR2 from the germline V gene are SGHDN and FVKESK. The CDR3 totals 17 residues. V lost 4 bases and J lost 0; bases outside the gene matches: 7. This CDR3 is CASSPGQGQPTNEKLFF. The CDR3 DNA reads TGTGCCAGCAGCCCTGGACAGGGACAACCAACTAATGAAAAACTGTTTTTT.

This clonotype was recorded at least ten times. The chain carries TRBV20-1 and TRBJ1-5; 9 bases fit TRBD1. With V trimmed by 4 bases and J by 5 bases, 6 bases remained unmatched. The CDR3 loop spans 14 amino acids. Germline CDR1 reads DFQATT; CDR2 reads SNEGSKA (reference sequence). The CDR3 DNA sequence: TGCAGTGCTAAACAGGGGGCCCGAGATCAGCCCCAGCATTTT. Translated: CSAKQGARDQPQHF.

V usage is TRBV7-2 and J usage is TRBJ2-5, with a weak D call TRBD2 (5 bases). Germline V gene sequence: CDR1 SGHTA, CDR2 FQGNSA. The CDR3 loop spans 15 amino acids. Between the trimmed V and J ends, which lost 0 bases and 5 bases, there was a span of 13 bases. The CDR3 sequence is CASSLAIGVRETQYF. CDR3 DNA: TGTGCCAGCAGCTTAGCTATCGGGGTACGCGAGACCCAGTACTTC.

Ten or more counts support this clonotype. The rearrangement uses TRBV30 and TRBJ1-5; D ambiguous. CDR3 length equals 12 residues. The V end was cut by 1 base, the J end by 10 bases, with 11 bases between. In germline, CDR1 is GTSNPN, CDR2 SVGIG (reference sequence). In DNA form, the CDR3 reads TGTGCCTGGAGTGCCGGGCCTCAACCCCAGCATTTT. Translation: CAWSAGPQPQHF.

Many counts were recorded for this clonotype. The chain has TRBV7-2 and TRBJ2-1; perhaps TRBD2 as D (5 bases). The V end was cut by 4 bases, the J end by 7 bases, with 14 bases between. CDR3 length equals 14 residues. Germline V lookup: CDR1 SGHTA, CDR2 FQGNSA. This CDR3 reads CASSSQLVVNEQFF. In DNA, the CDR3 is TGTGCCAGCAGCTCACAACTAGTAGTGAATGAGCAGTTCTTC.

This clonotype appeared many times. V is TRBV6-2 or TRBV6-3 and J is TRBJ2-7; 10 bases are a match to TRBD2. This CDR3 spans 16 amino acids. Trimming removed 2 bases from V and 5 bases from J; junction bases left unmatched: 9. Germline CDR1 reads MNHEY; CDR2 reads SVGEGT. CDR3 DNA: TGTGCCAGCAGTTACGGTGCTAGCGGGAGTCACAACGAGCAGTACGTC. Translated: CASSYGASGSHNEQYV.

This clonotype was seen more than once but under ten times. The chain is built from TRBV20-1 and TRBJ1-1; D is possibly TRBD1 (6 bases). Germline CDR1 and CDR2: DFQATT and SNEGSKA (reference sequence). The CDR3 loop spans 14 amino acids. Trimming removed 3 bases at V and 4 bases at J, with 15 bases between. The CDR3 sequence: CSARRGGGATEAFF. CDR3 nucleotide sequence: TGCAGTGCTAGGAGGGGGGGCGGCGCCACTGAAGCTTTCTTT.

This clonotype was seen at least ten times. The V call is TRBV5-1, the J call TRBJ2-1; 14 bases align to TRBD2. Germline V gives CDR1 SGHRS, CDR2 YFSETQ. The V segment lost 4 bases and the J segment 4 bases; nucleotides outside the gene matches: 7. There are 17 residues in the CDR3. This CDR3 is CASSLGTSGSRYNEQFF. As DNA, the CDR3 is TGCGCCAGCAGCCTCGGGACTAGCGGGAGTAGGTACAATGAGCAGTTCTTC.

This clonotype was observed at least ten times. This chain connects TRBV19 to TRBJ1-2; D is perhaps TRBD1 (6 bases). V lost 3 bases, J lost 9 bases, and 14 bases lay in between. CDR1 and CDR2 from the germline V gene are LNHDA and SQIVND (reference sequence). CDR3 length: 13 residues. The CDR3 reads CASSIWDTSRYTF. CDR3 DNA: TGTGCCAGTAGTATTTGGGACACCAGTCGCTACACCTTC. Drawing the rest from reference TRBV19 and TRBJ1-2, the complete variable domain is DGGITQSPKYLFRKEGQNVTLSCEQNLNHDAMYWYRQDPGQGLRLIYYSQIVNDFQKGDIAEGYSVSREKKESFPLTVTSAQKNPTAFYLCASSIWDTSRYTFGSGTRLTVV.

This clonotype was seen a handful of times. The CDR3 protein is CASSLLAGGPTEYEQYF. CDR3 nucleotide sequence: TGTGCCAGCAGCTTACTAGCGGGAGGGCCAACAGAATACGAGCAGTACTTC. V and J are TRBV11-2 and TRBJ2-7; 12 positions match TRBD2. The CDR3 extends over 17 amino acids. Trimming at V came to 2 bases and at J to 4 bases, leaving 9 bases not matched to a gene. Germline V gene lookup returns CDR1 SGHAT and CDR2 FQNNGV.

This clonotype has a count of ten or more. The J gene is TRBJ2-3, the V gene TRBV20-1; 12 positions match TRBD2. The CDR3 has 17 amino acids. V dropped 5 bases and J dropped 0; count of bases not matched to a gene: 9. Germline lookup yields CDR1 DFQATT and CDR2 SNEGSKA (reference sequence). CDR3 bases: TGCAGTGCTGGGATTCTAGCGGGAGGGTTCAGCACAGATACGCAGTATTTT. Translating it yields CSAGILAGGFSTDTQYF.

The rearrangement uses TRBV14 and TRBJ2-7, with a tentative D call TRBD1 (6 bases). This CDR3 has 15 residues. V lost 4 bases to trimming and J lost 5 bases, with 18 bases between them. The germline CDR1 and CDR2 sequences are SGHDN and FVKESK. CDR3 protein: CASSRRGGLADEQYV. The CDR3 DNA follows: TGTGCCAGCAGCCGCAGGGGCGGTTTGGCTGACGAGCAGTACGTC.

This clonotype was observed a handful of times. The rearrangement joins TRBV9 to TRBJ2-1; 8 nucleotides agree with TRBD2. Germline loops: CDR1 SGDLS, CDR2 YYNGEE. This CDR3 is built from 15 residues. V lost 0 bases and J lost 4; bases outside the gene matches: 3. The CDR3 nucleotides are TGTGCCAGCAGCGTAGGTAGCGGGGATTACAATGAGCAGTTCTTC. It codes for CASSVGSGDYNEQFF.

A few counts support this clonotype. The chain recombines TRBV7-9 with TRBJ1-5, with D unclear. V lost 4 bases and J 4 bases, leaving 8 bases between the germline ends. CDR1 SEHNR and CDR2 FQNEAQ come from the germline V gene (reference sequence). The length of the CDR3 is 13 residues. DNA of the CDR3: TGTGCCAGCAGCTCAAGGGAAAATCAGCCCCAGCATTTT. Translated: CASSSRENQPQHF.

This clonotype was observed at least ten times. The gene calls are TRBV29-1 and TRBJ2-7; 11 nucleotides align to TRBD2. The germline V gene encodes CDR1 SQVTM and CDR2 ANQGSEA. V lost 3 bases, J lost 7 bases, and 14 bases stayed unmatched. The CDR3 is 16 amino acids. CDR3 residues: CSVDSKVLAGVREQYV. The CDR3 DNA is TGCAGCGTTGATTCCAAAGTACTAGCGGGAGTTCGAGAGCAGTACGTC.

This sequence joins TRBV5-8 and TRBJ2-3; 7 nucleotides line up with TRBD1. V shed 0 bases, J shed 8 bases, and the junction held 6 bases outside the gene matches. CDR1 SGHTS and CDR2 YDEGEE come from the germline V gene. This CDR3 spans 14 amino acids. CDR3 bases: TGTGCCAGCAGCTTGGAGGGGGCGCAGGGTACGCAGTATTTT. Translating it yields CASSLEGAQGTQYF.

This clonotype has a handful of counts. The chain joins TRBV28 to TRBJ1-5, with 8 positions matching TRBD1. The germline V gene encodes CDR1 MDHEN and CDR2 SYDVKM. V trimming: 5 bases; J trimming: 0 bases; junction bases outside the gene matches: 9. The CDR3 runs 17 residues. This chain's CDR3 is CASSRGQVFFSNQPQHF. The CDR3 DNA sequence: TGTGCCAGCAGTAGGGGACAGGTATTTTTTAGCAATCAGCCCCAGCATTTT.

The chain is built from TRBV27 and TRBJ2-7; maybe TRBD1 (5 bases). With 3 bases removed from V and 7 bases from J, the gap between germline ends came to 13 bases. The CDR3 runs to 13 residues. Looked up from germline, CDR1 is MNHEY and CDR2 is SMNVEV (reference sequence). The CDR3 reads CASSFIGQGEQYV. The DNA of the CDR3 is TGTGCCAGCAGTTTCATCGGCCAGGGTGAGCAGTACGTC.

This chain links TRBV5-6 with TRBJ2-7, with TRBD2 identical over 9 bases. CDR1 and CDR2 from the germline V gene are SGHDT and YYEEEE. V trimming: 4 bases; J trimming: 2 bases; junction bases outside the gene matches: 7. The CDR3 covers 15 residues. CDR3 nucleotide sequence: TGTGCCAGCAGCCCAACGACTAGCGGAGCCTACGAGCAGTACTTC. Amino acids: CASSPTTSGAYEQYF. The full variable domain, with the rest looked up from reference TRBV5-6 and TRBJ2-7, is DAGVTQSPTHLIKTRGQQVTLRCSPKSGHDTVSWYQQALGQGPQFIFQYYEEEERQRGNFPDRFSGHQFPNYSSELNVNALLLGDSALYLCASSPTTSGAYEQYFGPGTRLTVT.

This clonotype has only a few counts. V gene TRBV7-9 combines with J gene TRBJ1-6, with a possible D match to TRBD1 (6 bases). The V and J ends lost 5 bases and 5 bases respectively, with 13 bases between them. The CDR3 is 15 amino acids. Germline assignment: CDR1 SEHNR and CDR2 FQNEAQ (reference sequence). In DNA, the CDR3 is TGTGCCAGCAGCCCGAACAGGGCAAATAATTCACCCCTCCACTTT. This translates into CASSPNRANNSPLHF. The full variable domain, in which reference TRBV7-9 and TRBJ1-6 provide the parts outside the CDR3, is DTGVSQNPRHKITKRGQNVTFRCDPISEHNRLYWYRQTLGQGPEFLTYFQNEAQLEKSRLLSDRFSAERPKGSFSTLEIQRTEQGDSAMYLCASSPNRANNSPLHFGNGTRLTVT.